This T cell receptor (beta chain) was found in a study of blood T cell repertoires in COVID-19 (dated by TCRdb to 2020 to 2021). With respect to the entire study: Collaborator samples came from the United States, Italy and Spain and covered acute and convalescent phases of COVID-19. The samples were drawn from two sources: the first 160 participants of the ongoing ImmuneRACE study, and 950 to 1,500 subjects contributed by 6 global collaborators. Where HLA class I and class II types were available, the types were taken from metadata supplied by the sample provider, not from assay-based typing. Subjects who had been exposed to COVID-19, were actively infected with it, or had recovered from it provided the deeply sampled blood TCRbeta repertoires that made up the dataset. The material from the prospective study consisted of cDNA or gDNA derived from T cells, B-cell-depleted T cells, or PBMCs. A freely available public database, intended as a resource for researchers studying the immune response to SARS-CoV-2, is where the repertoires were released. Nearly every sample came with metadata listing a de-identified subject ID, COVID-19 status, age in years and sex. Study-level results and caveats: How much clinical and demographic metadata was included differed by source and by participant, and the metadata was provided uncurated.

Each collaborating institution followed its own protocols to collect whole blood in K2EDTA tubes. Collaborator samples were shipped for TCRbeta analysis as frozen whole blood, isolated PBMCs, or DNA extracted from either sample type. TCRbeta CDR3 regions were amplified from genomic DNA by means of the immunoSEQ Assay, a bias-controlled multiplex PCR. In the paper's pipeline: Within the assay, amplification of reference gene primers was used to estimate how many nucleated cells each sample contained. Sequence reads were collapsed and filtered to measure the absolute abundance of every unique TCRbeta CDR3 rearrangement. For each sample, productive Simpson clonality was calculated as the square root of Simpson's diversity index across productive rearrangements. Held by TCRdb, this immuneACCESS table contains in-frame sequences only and omits some clones. Under half of the omission traces to an unresolved V gene where checked; the cause of the rest is unknown. V and J calls and clone size are as listed in that table; D and trimming were resolved from the DNA. The sample includes tens of thousands of clones, with 75% to 85% observed a single time. Over 12% of the sample lies in the top ten.

According to the germline V gene, CDR1 reads SGHDT and CDR2 reads YYEEEE. The V end loses 4 bases and the J end loses 1 base, and a stretch of 11 bases separates them. From the cysteine up to the phenylalanine, the CDR3 has a length of 14 residues. The DNA shown is the 42-base CDR3, in frame from base 1. This clone was observed once. Its antigen target is currently unknown. Base qualities are missing; no much larger clone stands one base away. Sequencing input: peripheral blood. The clonotype originates from a human donor with acute or convalescent COVID-19. The donor label of this sample is uncertain. Rearrangement joined TRBV5-6 to TRBJ1-1; there is no confident call for the D gene. The CDR3 sequence is CASSVSPPNTEAFF. Read as DNA, the sequence is TGTGCCAGCAGCGTGAGTCCACCGAACACTGAAGCTTTCTTT.